The 29 T cell receptor beta chains below come from one sample, sequenced in a study of CD8+CD57+ T cells in acquired aplastic anemia. Investigators profiled TCR beta VDJ and CDR3 from genomic DNA template. TCRdb analysed the reads with MiXCR anew, one entry per CDR3 protein. Of around 180,000 distinct CDR3 sequences listed, 55% to 70% were seen once; the top ten hold 40% to 55%. The sequencing input was sorted CD4+, CD8+, or CD8+CD57+ T cells (not recorded which) from PBMCs. These TCRs come from a human donor with severe aplastic anemia or a healthy control (not recorded which).

The chain uses TRBV6-4 and TRBJ2-2; no definite D call. The CDR3 has 13 amino acids. Trimming took 0 bases from V and 8 from J, leaving 7 bases between them. Germline V gene lookup returns CDR1 MRHNA and CDR2 SNTAGT. CDR3 DNA sequence: TGTGCCAGCAGTGACTCATCATCTGGGGAGCTGTTTTTT. Amino acid sequence: CASSDSSSGELFF.

The V gene is TRBV2, the J gene TRBJ2-7, with a weak D call TRBD2 (5 bases). The germline V gene encodes CDR1 SNHLY and CDR2 FYNNEI. The germline V and J ends were trimmed by 10 bases and 2 bases, with 9 bases remaining between them. This CDR3 contains 11 residues. In nucleotides, the CDR3 is TGTGCCATCAGGAGGACCTACGAGCAGTACTTC. Translating it yields CAIRRTYEQYF.

V and J are TRBV7-9 and TRBJ1-5; the match to TRBD1 covers 8 bases. The CDR3 length is 15 residues. Germline trimming cut 9 bases from V and 3 bases from J; bases unmatched to any gene: 10. Germline assignment: CDR1 SEHNR and CDR2 FQNEAQ (reference sequence). The CDR3 DNA follows: TGTGCCAGTAGAAGCAGGGGGCTTACCAATCAGCCCCAGCATTTT. This codes for CASRSRGLTNQPQHF.

This chain connects TRBV20-1 to TRBJ2-1; 7 nucleotides line up with TRBD2. Germline V lookup: CDR1 DFQATT, CDR2 SNEGSKA (reference sequence). CDR3 length equals 12 residues. In DNA, the CDR3 is TGCAGAGGACCACTAGCGTCGCATGAGCAGTTCTTC. It codes for CRGPLASHEQFF.

The chain uses TRBV12-3 or TRBV12-4 and TRBJ2-5; D may match TRBD1 or TRBD2 (5 bases each). The ends were cut back, 6 bases at V and 4 bases at J, with 21 bases in the middle. The CDR3 has 16 residues. The CDR3 protein is CASSGHVTRGGETQYF. The CDR3 region has the DNA TGTGCCAGCAGCGGCCATGTCACTAGGGGTGGAGAGACCCAGTACTTC.

The chain employs TRBV12-3 or TRBV12-4 and TRBJ2-1, with 7 nucleotides matching TRBD2. TRBJ2-5 matches the DNA end more closely, so the J call is doubtful. The length of the CDR3 is 14 residues. CDR3 nucleotide sequence: TGTGCCAGCAGTTTACACCCGGGAGGCGAGACCCAGTACTTC. It specifies CASSLHPGGETQYF.

The V and J genes are TRBV19 and TRBJ2-7, with D possibly being TRBD2 (6 bases). Trimming cost V 5 bases and J 2 bases, with 10 bases left between them. The CDR3 spans 13 residues. CDR1 and CDR2 from the germline V gene are LNHDA and SQIVND (reference sequence). The CDR3 region has the DNA TGTGCCAGTAGTGCGCGGGGTCCCTACGAGCAGTACTTC. This encodes CASSARGPYEQYF.

A word on this clonotype: A single base separates this from a much larger clone, so it may be a read error. The chain carries TRBV4-1 and TRBJ1-5; D ambiguous. Germline V gene sequence: CDR1 MGHRA, CDR2 YSYEKL. The CDR3 runs to 17 residues. With 0 bases removed from V and 2 bases from J, the gap between germline ends came to 14 bases. The CDR3 loop is CASSQEVGLVGNQPQHF. In DNA, the CDR3 is TGCGCCAGCAGCCAAGAGGTGGGGTTAGTGGGCAATCAGCCCCAGCATTTT.

The chain couples TRBV6-5 to TRBJ2-3, with 11 bases fitting TRBD1. The CDR3 totals 17 residues. Trimming took 5 bases from V and 2 from J; bases not matched to a gene: 9. Germline V gives CDR1 MNHEY, CDR2 SVGAGI. The CDR3 DNA reads TGTGCCAGCAGTGACGGCCGGGACAGGGGGGTCACAGATACGCAGTATTTT. This encodes CASSDGRDRGVTDTQYF.

V is TRBV7-3 and J is TRBJ1-6, with D possibly TRBD1 on 6 matching bases. CDR1 and CDR2 (germline): SGHTA, FQGTGA. The V end was cut by 2 bases, the J end by 10 bases, with 12 bases between. CDR3 length equals 14 residues. The CDR3 loop is CASSLATGMSPLHF. DNA of the CDR3: TGTGCCAGCAGCTTAGCGACAGGAATGTCACCCCTCCACTTT.

V is TRBV20-1 and J is TRBJ1-2; 10 bases are shared with TRBD1. This CDR3 contains 16 residues. V dropped 4 bases and J dropped 4; count of bases not matched to a gene: 12. Germline lookup yields CDR1 DFQATT and CDR2 SNEGSKA (reference sequence). In DNA, the CDR3 is TGCAGTGCTAAACCGATGACAGGGGGCGAGAGCTATGGCTACACCTTC. Amino acid sequence: CSAKPMTGGESYGYTF.

The gene calls are TRBV7-2 and TRBJ1-2; D gene unclear. Trimming removed 4 bases from V and 4 bases from J, with 4 bases in between. Germline loops: CDR1 SGHTA, CDR2 FQGNSA. The CDR3 consists of 11 residues. Here the CDR3 DNA reads TGTGCCAGCAGCTATTCCTATGGCTACACCTTC. Translation: CASSYSYGYTF.

This clonotype showed up just a few times. This chain joins TRBV2 and TRBJ2-7; D unresolved. Deletions cut 8 bases from V and 2 bases from J, with 10 bases between. There are 12 residues in the CDR3. Germline V gives CDR1 SNHLY, CDR2 FYNNEI. CDR3 DNA sequence: TGTGCCAGCGGCAGTGGGACCTACGAGCAGTACTTC. It specifies CASGSGTYEQYF.

This clonotype came up a few times. The V and J genes are TRBV19 and TRBJ1-1; tentatively, D is TRBD1 (5 bases). The CDR3 consists of 13 residues. Per the germline V gene, CDR1 is LNHDA and CDR2 is SQIVND (reference sequence). Trimming stripped 5 bases from V and 6 bases from J, with 13 bases between. The DNA for the CDR3 is TGTGCCAGTAGTCCTCGACAGCAGGCTGAAGCTTTCTTT. Translated: CASSPRQQAEAFF.

Ten or more counts support this clonotype. The chain joins TRBV7-9 to TRBJ1-1, with TRBD1 matching 8 bases. The CDR3 spans 15 residues. Trimming removed 2 bases from V and 3 bases from J; junction bases left unmatched: 5. The germline CDR1 and CDR2 sequences are SEHNR and FQNEAQ (reference sequence). The CDR3 spells CASSLQGAQHTEAFF. DNA for the CDR3: TGTGCCAGCAGCTTACAGGGGGCCCAACACACTGAAGCTTTCTTT.

Ten or more counts support this clonotype. The rearrangement uses TRBV20-1 and TRBJ2-7; 8 nucleotides align to TRBD1. This CDR3 is 15 amino acids long. V lost 6 bases and J lost 7; bases outside the gene matches: 17. Looked up from germline, CDR1 is DFQATT and CDR2 is SNEGSKA (reference sequence). The chain's CDR3 is CSALAKDRASWEQYF. The CDR3 bases are TGCAGTGCCCTCGCCAAGGACAGGGCTTCGTGGGAGCAGTACTTC.

The rearrangement joins TRBV5-1 to TRBJ2-7; tentative D call: TRBD1 (5 bases). The V gene's germline CDR1 is SGHRS and CDR2 YFSETQ. V was cut by 6 bases and J by 0 bases, with 22 bases left in between. The CDR3 contains 17 residues. Here the CDR3 reads CASIYSAGAEASYEQYF. DNA for the CDR3: TGCGCCAGCATCTATTCGGCTGGGGCAGAAGCCTCCTACGAGCAGTACTTC. Supplemented by reference TRBV5-1 and TRBJ2-7, the full variable domain reads KAGVTQTPRYLIKTRGQQVTLSCSPISGHRSVSWYQQTPGQGLQFLFEYFSETQRNKGNFPGRFSGRQFSNSRSEMNVSTLELGDSALYLCASIYSAGAEASYEQYFGPGTRLTVT.

The V and J genes are TRBV5-1 and TRBJ2-1; 10 positions match TRBD2. The CDR3 has 16 amino acids. Germline V lookup: CDR1 SGHRS, CDR2 YFSETQ. V lost 1 base, J lost 4 bases, and 5 bases stayed unmatched. The CDR3 coding sequence is TGCGCCAGCAGCTTGAGGGCTAGCGGGGGTTACAATGAGCAGTTCTTC. It yields the protein CASSLRASGGYNEQFF. Based on the CDR3 plus reference TRBV5-1 and TRBJ2-1, the full variable domain is KAGVTQTPRYLIKTRGQQVTLSCSPISGHRSVSWYQQTPGQGLQFLFEYFSETQRNKGNFPGRFSGRQFSNSRSEMNVSTLELGDSALYLCASSLRASGGYNEQFFGPGTRLTVL.

The chain uses TRBV2 and TRBJ1-6; weak D call: TRBD1 (6 bases). V gave up 8 bases and J gave up 4 bases, with 15 bases separating them. Germline values: CDR1 SNHLY, CDR2 FYNNEI. The CDR3 is 15 residues long. CDR3 in amino acids: CASPLGGPYNSPLHF. In DNA form, the CDR3 reads TGTGCCAGCCCTTTAGGGGGGCCATATAATTCACCCCTCCACTTT.

CDR3 protein: CATSDLTSGSPNEQFF. DNA for the CDR3: TGTGCCACCAGTGATTTGACTAGCGGGAGCCCCAATGAGCAGTTCTTC. J is TRBJ2-1 and V is TRBV24-1, with 11 positions matching TRBD2. Per germline, CDR1 KGHDR and CDR2 SFDVKD. The CDR3 length is 16 residues. Unmatched junction bases numbered 3, after V lost 0 bases and J lost 6 bases.

The chain recombines TRBV7-9 with TRBJ1-2, with D hard to call. The CDR3 is 14 residues long. Germline CDR1 is SEHNR and CDR2 is FQNEAQ (reference sequence). Deletions cut 5 bases from V and 5 bases from J, with 15 bases between. The CDR3 DNA follows: TGTGCCAGCAGCCCGCAGAAGGGTCCTTATGGCTACACCTTC. Amino acids: CASSPQKGPYGYTF.

On this clonotype: Sequence at one end of the junction differs from germline and may be a read error. The chain links TRBV20-1 to TRBJ1-1, with D hard to call. Per the germline V gene, CDR1 is DFQATT and CDR2 is SNEGSKA (reference sequence). This CDR3 is 10 amino acids long. CDR3 sequence: CSASNIEAFF. The CDR3 DNA reads as TGCAGTGCTAGCAACATTGAAGCTTTCTTT.

Turning to this clonotype: This may arise from a read error, as a much more abundant clone is one base away. The chain uses TRBV7-2 and TRBJ2-1; D gene unclear. CDR3 size: 16 residues. Per germline, CDR1 SGHTA and CDR2 FQGNSA. V was clipped by 5 bases and J by 4 bases, with 18 bases between them. The CDR3, as DNA: TGTGCCAGCAGCGTCCGTACGGGTTCCGGGTACAATGAGCAGTTCTTC. It specifies CASSVRTGSGYNEQFF. Drawing the rest from reference TRBV7-2 and TRBJ2-1, the complete variable domain is GAGVSQSPSNKVTEKGKDVELRCDPISGHTALYWYRQSLGQGLEFLIYFQGNSAPDKSGLPSDRFSAERTGGSVSTLTIQRTQQEDSAVYLCASSVRTGSGYNEQFFGPGTRLTVL.

The chain has TRBV19 and TRBJ1-1; D may be TRBD1 (6 bases). This CDR3 contains 14 residues. Germline CDR1 is LNHDA and CDR2 is SQIVND (reference sequence). Between the trimmed V and J ends, which lost 6 bases and 0 bases, there was a span of 11 bases. CDR3 sequence: CASRKGGLNTEAFF. CDR3 nucleotide sequence: TGTGCCAGTAGAAAGGGGGGGCTGAACACTGAAGCTTTCTTT. Full variable domain (outside the CDR3, taken from reference TRBV19 and TRBJ1-1): DGGITQSPKYLFRKEGQNVTLSCEQNLNHDAMYWYRQDPGQGLRLIYYSQIVNDFQKGDIAEGYSVSREKKESFPLTVTSAQKNPTAFYLCASRKGGLNTEAFFGQGTRLTVV.

This chain connects TRBV5-1 to TRBJ2-5; TRBD1 matches 11 bases. V lost 4 bases, J lost 5 bases, and 7 bases stayed unmatched. The germline CDR1 and CDR2 sequences are SGHRS and YFSETQ. CDR3 length: 15 residues. The CDR3 DNA sequence: TGCGCCAGCAGCGGACGGGACAGGGGGAGGGAGACCCAGTACTTC. Protein product: CASSGRDRGRETQYF. The full variable domain, with the rest looked up from reference TRBV5-1 and TRBJ2-5, is KAGVTQTPRYLIKTRGQQVTLSCSPISGHRSVSWYQQTPGQGLQFLFEYFSETQRNKGNFPGRFSGRQFSNSRSEMNVSTLELGDSALYLCASSGRDRGRETQYFGPGTRLLVL.

The chain joins TRBV7-3 to TRBJ2-7; D unresolved. Germline assignment: CDR1 SGHTA and CDR2 FQGTGA. This CDR3 has 13 residues. Trimming took off 6 bases at V and 4 bases at J, with 13 bases between the two ends. The DNA for the CDR3 is TGTGCCAGCAGGTCGGGCAGCGATTACGAGCAGTACTTC. Its protein product is CASRSGSDYEQYF.

V gene TRBV5-1 combines with J gene TRBJ1-1, with no clear D. Germline V gene lookup returns CDR1 SGHRS and CDR2 YFSETQ. The CDR3 is 16 residues long. Trimming removed 0 bases from V and 4 bases from J, with 16 bases in between. The CDR3 here is CASSLEPGGSGTEAFF. CDR3 nucleotide sequence: TGCGCCAGCAGCTTGGAGCCCGGAGGTTCGGGCACTGAAGCTTTCTTT.

The chain employs TRBV29-1 and TRBJ1-4; 8 nucleotides agree with TRBD1. The V segment lost 4 bases and the J segment 13 bases; nucleotides outside the gene matches: 14. Germline CDR1 and CDR2: SQVTM and ANQGSEA. The CDR3 is 14 amino acids. The CDR3 loop is CSVGGGLDRVGLFF. CDR3 nucleotide sequence: TGCAGCGTTGGAGGCGGTCTGGACAGGGTAGGACTGTTTTTT.

The V and J genes are TRBV14 and TRBJ1-6; D gene unclear. The CDR3 consists of 13 residues. Germline V gene data show CDR1 as SGHDN and CDR2 as FVKESK. The V gene lost 4 bases and the J gene lost 6 bases, with 7 bases spanning the gap. CDR3 DNA: TGTGCCAGCAGCCCTTTTCCTAATTCACCCCTCCACTTT. This encodes CASSPFPNSPLHF.